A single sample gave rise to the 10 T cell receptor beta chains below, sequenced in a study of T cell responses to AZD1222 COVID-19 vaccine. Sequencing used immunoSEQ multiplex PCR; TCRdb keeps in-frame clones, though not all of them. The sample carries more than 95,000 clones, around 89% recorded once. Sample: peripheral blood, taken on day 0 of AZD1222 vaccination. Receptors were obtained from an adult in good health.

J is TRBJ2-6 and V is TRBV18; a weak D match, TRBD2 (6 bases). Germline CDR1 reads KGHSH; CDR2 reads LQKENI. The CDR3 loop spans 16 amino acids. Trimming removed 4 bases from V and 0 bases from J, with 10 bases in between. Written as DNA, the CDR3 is TGTGCCAGCTCACGACTAGGAAGCTCTGGGGCCAACGTCCTGACTTTC. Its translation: CASSRLGSSGANVLTF.

The CDR3 is CAISPDPSNQPQHF. The CDR3, as DNA: TGTGCCATCAGTCCCGACCCTAGCAATCAGCCCCAGCATTTT. The gene calls are TRBV10-3 and TRBJ1-5; D not certain. V gave up 5 bases and J gave up 0 bases, with 8 bases separating them. The CDR3 is 14 amino acids. Per the germline V gene, CDR1 is ENHRY and CDR2 is SYGVKD.

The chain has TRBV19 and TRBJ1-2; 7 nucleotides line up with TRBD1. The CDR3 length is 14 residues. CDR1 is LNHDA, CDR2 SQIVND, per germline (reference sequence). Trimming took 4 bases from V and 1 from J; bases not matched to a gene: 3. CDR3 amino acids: CASSTRDSNYGYTF. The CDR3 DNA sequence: TGTGCCAGTAGTACCCGGGACAGTAACTATGGCTACACCTTC. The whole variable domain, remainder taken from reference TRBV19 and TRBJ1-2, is DGGITQSPKYLFRKEGQNVTLSCEQNLNHDAMYWYRQDPGQGLRLIYYSQIVNDFQKGDIAEGYSVSREKKESFPLTVTSAQKNPTAFYLCASSTRDSNYGYTFGSGTRLTVV.

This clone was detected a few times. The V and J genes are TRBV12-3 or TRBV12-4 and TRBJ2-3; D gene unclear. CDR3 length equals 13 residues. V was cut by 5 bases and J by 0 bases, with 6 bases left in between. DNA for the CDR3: TGTGCCAGCAGTCTCTCTAGCACAGATACGCAGTATTTT. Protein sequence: CASSLSSTDTQYF.

The CDR3 here is CASKWDPAGNEQFF. The DNA of the CDR3 is TGTGCCAGTAAGTGGGACCCCGCGGGGAATGAGCAGTTCTTC. V gene TRBV19 combines with J gene TRBJ2-1, with D possibly being TRBD2 (6 bases). Germline CDR1 LNHDA, CDR2 SQIVND (reference sequence). The ends were cut back, 7 bases at V and 7 bases at J, with 17 bases in the middle. The CDR3 covers 14 residues.

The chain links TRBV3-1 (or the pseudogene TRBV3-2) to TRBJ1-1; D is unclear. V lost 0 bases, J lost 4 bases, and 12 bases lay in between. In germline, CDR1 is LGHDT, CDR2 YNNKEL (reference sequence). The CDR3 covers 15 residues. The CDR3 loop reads CASSQDRRLGTEAFF. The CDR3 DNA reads TGTGCCAGCAGCCAAGATCGACGCTTGGGCACTGAAGCTTTCTTT.

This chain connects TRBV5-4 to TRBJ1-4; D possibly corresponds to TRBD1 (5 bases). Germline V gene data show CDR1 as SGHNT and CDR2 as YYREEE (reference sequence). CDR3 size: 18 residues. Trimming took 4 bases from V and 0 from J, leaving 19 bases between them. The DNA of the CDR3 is TGTGCCAGCAGCCTAGTCGGGACCGCTACCCCAACTAATGAAAAACTGTTTTTT. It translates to CASSLVGTATPTNEKLFF. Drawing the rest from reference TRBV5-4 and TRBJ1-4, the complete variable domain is ETGVTQSPTHLIKTRGQQVTLRCSSQSGHNTVSWYQQALGQGPQFIFQYYREEENGRGNFPPRFSGLQFPNYSSELNVNALELDDSALYLCASSLVGTATPTNEKLFFGSGTQLSVL.

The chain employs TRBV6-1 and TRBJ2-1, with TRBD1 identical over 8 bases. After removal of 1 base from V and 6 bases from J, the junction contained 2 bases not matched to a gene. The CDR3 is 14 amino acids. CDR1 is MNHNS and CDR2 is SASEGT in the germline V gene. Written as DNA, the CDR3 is TGTGCCAGCAGTGAAGGACAGGGGCTCAATGAGCAGTTCTTC. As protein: CASSEGQGLNEQFF.

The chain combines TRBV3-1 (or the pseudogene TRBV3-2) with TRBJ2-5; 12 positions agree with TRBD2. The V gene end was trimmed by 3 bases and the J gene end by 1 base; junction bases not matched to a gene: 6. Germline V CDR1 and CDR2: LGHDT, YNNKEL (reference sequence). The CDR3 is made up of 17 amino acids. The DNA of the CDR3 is TGTGCCAGCAGCCAGTTCGTGACTAGCGGGGGCCAAGAGACCCAGTACTTC. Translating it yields CASSQFVTSGGQETQYF.

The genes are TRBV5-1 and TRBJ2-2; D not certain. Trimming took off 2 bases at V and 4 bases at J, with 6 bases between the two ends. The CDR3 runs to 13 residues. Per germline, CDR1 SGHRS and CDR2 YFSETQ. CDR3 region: CASSLQTTGELFF. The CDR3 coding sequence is TGCGCCAGCAGCTTACAGACCACCGGGGAGCTGTTTTTT.